This T cell receptor beta chain was observed in a study of T cells after yellow fever vaccination. The overall study: For low cell numbers, libraries were made with SMART-Seq v4 Ultra Low Input.

The V end was cut by 1 base, the J end by 5 bases, with 8 bases between. The CDR3 totals 13 residues. Regarding the study as a whole: Detected again after the booster were most primary-vaccination clones, at nearly 97% CD4 and 88% CD8.

With respect to this clonotype: Its antigen is not known.

TCRdb reprocessed the 5' RACE reads via MiXCR and lists one record per CDR3 protein. Among fewer than 400,000 distinct CDR3 sequences listed, around 6.4% were seen once. Sequenced here: PBMCs, sampled 5 days after the yellow fever booster vaccination. The source of this sequence is a man aged 25 to 45 who received the YFV17D yellow fever vaccine. This chain joins TRBV12-3 or TRBV12-4 and TRBJ1-2; D might be TRBD1 (5 bases). This CDR3 is CASSLGKGYGYTF. CDR3 in DNA: TGTGCCAGCAGTTTAGGAAAGGGGTATGGCTACACCTTC.